The 27 T cell receptor beta chains below all came from one sample that was sequenced in a study of blood T cell repertoires in COVID-19. Data came from immunoSEQ multiplex PCR; TCRdb stores just in-frame clones and leaves some out. The sample holds 120,000 to 150,000 clones; about 76% are singletons and the top ten take about 12%. Sequencing used peripheral blood. The origin of the receptors is a man aged 80 or over with acute or convalescent COVID-19.

This clone was recorded once. V is TRBV6-5 and J is TRBJ2-7; 9 bases agree with TRBD2. V lost 5 bases and J lost 2; bases outside the gene matches: 4. Germline values: CDR1 MNHEY, CDR2 SVGAGI. The CDR3 is made up of 14 amino acids. The CDR3 here is CASSPSGATYEQYF. In DNA form, the CDR3 reads TGTGCCAGCAGTCCTAGCGGGGCAACCTACGAGCAGTACTTC.

The rearrangement joins TRBV18 to TRBJ2-7; 12 bases agree with TRBD1. Per the germline V gene, CDR1 is KGHSH and CDR2 is LQKENI. Trimming cost V 4 bases and J 6 bases; bases outside gene matches: 10. This CDR3 region has 16 residues. CDR3 in amino acids: CASSQRAGTGGSEQYF. In DNA form, the CDR3 reads TGTGCCAGCTCACAGCGCGCCGGGACAGGGGGCAGCGAGCAGTACTTC.

This chain links TRBV18 with TRBJ2-2; TRBD1 aligns across 7 bases. CDR3 length: 13 amino acids. Germline CDR1 and CDR2: KGHSH and LQKENI. The V segment lost 4 bases and the J segment 6 bases; nucleotides outside the gene matches: 2. CDR3 loop: CASSRQGAGELFF. In DNA form, the CDR3 reads TGTGCCAGCTCACGCCAGGGGGCCGGGGAGCTGTTTTTT.

This chain joins TRBV15 and TRBJ2-7, with 8 bases lining up with TRBD1. V shed 1 base, J shed 3 bases, and the junction held 2 bases outside the gene matches. From germline, CDR1 is LNHNV and CDR2 YYDKDF (reference sequence). The CDR3 length is 14 residues. CDR3 protein: CATSRGTGLYEQYF. CDR3 in DNA: TGTGCCACCAGCAGAGGGACAGGGCTCTACGAGCAGTACTTC.

This rearrangement joins TRBV5-1 to TRBJ2-7, with TRBD1 identical over 7 bases. Germline CDR1 is SGHRS and CDR2 is YFSETQ. The CDR3 is 13 residues long. The V segment lost 2 bases and the J segment 3 bases; nucleotides outside the gene matches: 2. Here the CDR3 DNA reads TGCGCCAGCAGCTTTACAGGGGACTACGAGCAGTACTTC. Translating it yields CASSFTGDYEQYF.

The chain couples TRBV5-1 to TRBJ1-3; D is uncertain. Between the trimmed V and J ends, which lost 2 bases and 2 bases, there was a span of 8 bases. This CDR3 is 14 amino acids long. Germline V lookup: CDR1 SGHRS, CDR2 YFSETQ. For the CDR3, the DNA is TGCGCCAGCAGCTTCTACGGAGCTGGAAACACCATATATTTT. Translated, it gives CASSFYGAGNTIYF.

The CDR3 is CASSLVGTDEKLFF. The CDR3 region has the DNA TGTGCCAGCAGCTTAGTAGGGACAGACGAAAAACTGTTTTTT. This rearrangement joins TRBV7-4 to TRBJ1-4; the match to TRBD1 covers 7 bases. The V and J ends lost 1 base and 8 bases, in that order; junction bases with no gene match: 4. The CDR3 covers 14 residues. Germline lookup yields CDR1 SGHVT and CDR2 SQSDAQ.

The V gene is TRBV28, the J gene TRBJ1-5; tentatively, D is TRBD1 (5 bases). The V end was cut by 8 bases, the J end by 0 bases, with 14 bases between. This CDR3 contains 15 residues. From germline, CDR1 is MDHEN and CDR2 SYDVKM. DNA for the CDR3: TGTGCCAGCTGTGATCAGGGCAATAGCAATCAGCCCCAGCATTTT. Its protein is CASCDQGNSNQPQHF.

The rearrangement uses TRBV7-2 and TRBJ2-3; 7 bases map to TRBD1. The ends lost 5 bases at V and 3 bases at J; junction bases unmatched: 11. The CDR3 runs to 16 residues. Germline CDR1 is SGHTA and CDR2 is FQGNSA. The CDR3 region has the DNA TGTGCCAGCAGCACTCTTCGACAGGGCGGGACAGATACGCAGTATTTT. Translating gives CASSTLRQGGTDTQYF.

V is TRBV7-9 and J is TRBJ2-5; possible D gene TRBD2, 7 bases. V lost 3 bases, J lost 5 bases, and 10 bases lay in between. Germline-derived CDR1 and CDR2 are SEHNR and FQNEAQ (reference sequence). This CDR3 contains 13 residues. CDR3 bases: TGTGCCAGCAGCTTCGGGGGGCCGGAGACCCAGTACTTC. Translation: CASSFGGPETQYF.

This chain uses TRBV27 with TRBJ1-5; 7 bases agree with TRBD1. The J segment lost 2 bases and the V segment lost 5 bases, leaving 6 bases of the junction unmatched. Germline V gene lookup returns CDR1 MNHEY and CDR2 SMNVEV (reference sequence). The CDR3 loop spans 15 amino acids. CDR3 sequence: CASSERTGGNQPQHF. In nucleotides, the CDR3 is TGTGCCAGCAGTGAACGGACAGGTGGCAATCAGCCCCAGCATTTT.

This chain joins TRBV6-6 and TRBJ2-5; D is unresolved. Germline lookup yields CDR1 MNHNY and CDR2 SVGAGI (reference sequence). CDR3 length: 12 residues. Trimming cost V 5 bases and J 2 bases, with 6 bases left between them. Here the CDR3 reads CASSPRQETQYF. The CDR3 DNA follows: TGTGCCAGCAGTCCACGGCAAGAGACCCAGTACTTC.

In DNA, the CDR3 is TGTGCCAGCTCCCTGGGACAGGCGATCGGAAACACCATATATTTT. It specifies CASSLGQAIGNTIYF. The genes are TRBV18 and TRBJ1-3; TRBD1 aligns across 8 bases. The CDR3 is made up of 15 amino acids. V gave up 6 bases and J gave up 4 bases; unmatched junction bases: 8. Germline CDR1 KGHSH, CDR2 LQKENI.

The chain recombines TRBV7-9 with TRBJ2-1, with D perhaps matching TRBD1 (5 bases). This CDR3 is built from 15 residues. Trimming removed 5 bases at V and 6 bases at J, with 17 bases between. Germline lookup yields CDR1 SEHNR and CDR2 FQNEAQ (reference sequence). CDR3 protein: CASSLEQAWVNEQFF. The CDR3 DNA reads TGTGCCAGCAGCCTCGAACAGGCTTGGGTCAATGAGCAGTTCTTC.

The chain's CDR3 is CASPQAISNTEAFF. CDR3 nucleotide sequence: TGTGCCAGCCCCCAGGCGATATCGAACACTGAAGCTTTCTTT. The chain links TRBV6-6 to TRBJ1-1, with D unresolved. V gave up 8 bases and J gave up 1 base, with 14 bases separating them. This CDR3 is 14 amino acids long. Germline lookup yields CDR1 MNHNY and CDR2 SVGAGI (reference sequence).

This clone has more than one count but fewer than ten. Other DNA sequences within the sample encode an identical CDR3. V is TRBV7-3 and J is TRBJ1-1; unclear D gene. Germline assignment: CDR1 SGHTA and CDR2 FQGTGA. Trimming removed 1 base from V and 5 bases from J, with 8 bases in between. The CDR3 loop spans 13 amino acids. The CDR3 spells CASSLRGGTEAFF. The CDR3, as DNA: TGTGCCAGCAGCTTAAGGGGAGGAACTGAAGCTTTCTTT.

The V and J genes are TRBV6-5 and TRBJ2-7; 10 bases line up with TRBD1. This CDR3 has 14 residues. J gave up 3 bases and V 6 bases, and 5 bases lay outside the gene matches. Germline V CDR1 and CDR2: MNHEY, SVGAGI. The CDR3 nucleotides read TGTGCCAGCAGGGTGACAGGGGGCTTCTACGAGCAGTACTTC. Translation: CASRVTGGFYEQYF.

This clone was counted a few times. The CDR3 sequence is CASSQPQRSYEQYF. In DNA form, the CDR3 reads TGTGCCAGCAGCCAACCGCAGCGGTCCTACGAGCAGTACTTC. J is TRBJ2-7 and V is TRBV4-2; TRBD2 might be the D (5 bases). V lost 2 bases and J lost 1, with 9 bases in between. This CDR3 is 14 amino acids long. Germline lookup yields CDR1 LGHNA and CDR2 YNFKEQ.

This clone was picked up one time. The rearrangement links TRBV28 to TRBJ1-2, with D possibly TRBD1 on 5 matching bases. The CDR3 is 15 residues long. Germline V gene sequence: CDR1 MDHEN, CDR2 SYDVKM. Trimming left V 8 bases short and J 7 bases short, with 23 bases between. Here the CDR3 reads CASGGGGRRTSGYTF. As DNA, the CDR3 is TGTGCCAGCGGCGGGGGGGGAAGGAGGACCAGTGGCTACACCTTC.

The chain recombines TRBV5-6 with TRBJ1-4, with 7 bases matching TRBD1. V shed 3 bases and J 5 bases; nucleotides not matched to a gene: 7. Germline CDR1 and CDR2: SGHDT and YYEEEE. There are 15 residues in the CDR3. The CDR3 region is CASSYRTGHNEKLFF. The CDR3 bases are TGTGCCAGCAGCTATCGGACAGGCCACAATGAAAAACTGTTTTTT.

CDR3 sequence: CASSPRGTSGANVLTF. DNA of the CDR3: TGTGCCAGCAGTCCCCGGGGTACCTCTGGGGCCAACGTCCTGACTTTC. V and J are TRBV27 and TRBJ2-6; perhaps TRBD2 as D (5 bases). The CDR3 is made up of 16 amino acids. CDR1 is MNHEY and CDR2 is SMNVEV in the germline V gene (reference sequence). Trimming shortened V by 5 bases and J by 0 bases, and 11 bases separated the two germline ends.

This chain uses TRBV9 with TRBJ2-5; D is possibly TRBD2 (5 bases). With 0 bases removed from V and 1 base from J, the gap between germline ends came to 25 bases. Germline V gives CDR1 SGDLS, CDR2 YYNGEE. There are 20 residues in the CDR3. CDR3 DNA: TGTGCCAGCAGCGTAGGTAGACTTGGGAGTAGATCTTTAGGCCAAGAGACCCAGTACTTC. It is translated as CASSVGRLGSRSLGQETQYF.

The chain links TRBV6-5 to TRBJ2-7, with a weak D call TRBD1 (6 bases). The V gene's germline CDR1 is MNHEY and CDR2 SVGAGI. This CDR3 has 15 residues. V was pared by 2 bases and J by 1 base, with 12 bases between. CDR3 sequence (DNA): TGTGCCAGCAGTTACGGGGGCAGTCGATCCTACGAGCAGTACTTC. Encoded protein: CASSYGGSRSYEQYF.

The rearrangement joins TRBV11-3 to TRBJ2-1; the match to TRBD2 covers 12 bases. Germline CDR1 is SGHNT and CDR2 is YENEEA. The CDR3 contains 17 residues. V lost 4 bases, J lost 2 bases, and 6 bases stayed unmatched. Here the CDR3 reads CASSSSGGATTYNEQFF. CDR3 DNA: TGTGCCAGCAGCTCTAGCGGGGGGGCCACAACCTACAATGAGCAGTTCTTC. The variable domain in full, with the rest retrieved from reference TRBV11-3 and TRBJ2-1, is EAGVVQSPRYKIIEKKQPVAFWCNPISGHNTLYWYLQNLGQGPELLIRYENEEAVDDSQLPKDRFSAERLKGVDSTLKIQPAELGDSAVYLCASSSSGGATTYNEQFFGPGTRLTVL.

The chain employs TRBV9 and TRBJ1-2; unclear D gene. CDR3 length: 14 amino acids. Deletions cut 0 bases from V and 7 bases from J, with 13 bases between. From germline, CDR1 is SGDLS and CDR2 YYNGEE. The CDR3 spells CASSVADRGSGYTF. The CDR3 bases are TGTGCCAGCAGCGTAGCTGACCGGGGATCTGGCTACACCTTC.

In its sample, this clone was seen once. The chain uses TRBV7-2 and TRBJ2-5; unclear D gene. V shed 1 base and J shed 5 bases, with 8 bases lying between them. CDR1 is SGHTA, CDR2 FQGNSA, per germline. There are 13 residues in the CDR3. Here the CDR3 DNA reads TGTGCCAGCAGCTTAGGCCGAGTCGAGACCCAGTACTTC. This sequence encodes CASSLGRVETQYF.

This clone was found a few times. The chain combines TRBV14 with TRBJ2-2, with D unclear. CDR3 length: 13 amino acids. The germline V gene has CDR1 SGHDN and CDR2 FVKESK. The germline V and J ends were trimmed by 1 base and 4 bases, with 4 bases remaining between them. The CDR3 loop reads CASSQAFTGELFF. The DNA for the CDR3 is TGTGCCAGCAGCCAAGCTTTCACCGGGGAGCTGTTTTTT.